The source of this TCR beta chain is a study of blood T cell repertoires in COVID-19. About the research overall: The United States, Italy and Spain were the sources of the acute and convalescent COVID-19 samples. The analysed material was cDNA or gDNA that came from T cells, B-cell-depleted T cells, or PBMCs.

In the authors' workflow: Nucleated cell counts were estimated from reference gene primer amplification. The assay was immunoSEQ multiplex PCR, and TCRdb's table has in-frame clones only and misses some. Clonal size and the V and J genes are those of that table, whereas D and trimming came from the DNA. The table has some 270,000 clones, roughly 86% seen once. There are a few counts of this clone. Sequences were obtained from peripheral blood. The source of this sequence is a man between 40 and 49 years old with active or convalescent COVID-19.

The CDR3 reads CATSSNLGQFLGYTF. In DNA, the CDR3 is TGTGCCACCAGCAGCAATTTGGGACAGTTCCTTGGCTACACCTTC. The chain is built from TRBV15 and TRBJ1-2, with 7 nucleotides matching TRBD1. CDR3 length equals 15 residues. After removal of 3 bases from V and 7 bases from J, the junction contained 11 bases not matched to a gene. Germline V gives CDR1 LNHNV, CDR2 YYDKDF (reference sequence).